The sample holds a few counts of the clone carrying this T cell receptor (beta chain). Its antigen is as yet unknown. This record belongs to a study of T-cell memory formation after mild COVID-19. Study-level findings and limits: Among clones peaking at day 37 in the second wave, SARS-CoV-2 specificity remained unconfirmed.

5'RACE primed at constant segments yielded TCR alpha and TCR beta cDNA libraries bearing sample barcodes and UMIs. TCRdb passed the 5' RACE reads through MiXCR, listing each CDR3 protein once. The profile covers approximately 290,000 distinct CDR3 sequences, with under 8.5% appearing a single time and 22% taken by the ten largest. V was clipped by 7 bases and J by 1 base, with 8 bases between them. The CDR3 totals 11 residues. CDR1 and CDR2 from the germline V gene are SQVTM and ANQGSEA. The chain joins TRBV29-1 to TRBJ2-7; D gene uncertain. The specimen sequenced was PBMCs or a T cell subset sorted from them (not recorded which). The receptor comes from a man aged 18-30 years who had mild COVID-19 (a few samples of this study predate the infection). Cell type and time point are not known. In nucleotides, the CDR3 is TGCAGCGCAGGCGGTTCCTACGAGCAGTACTTC. Translating it yields CSAGGSYEQYF.